This entry describes one T cell receptor (beta chain). V was clipped by 3 bases and J by 14 bases; unmatched bases: 8. The germline gives CDR1 SGHRS, CDR2 YFSETQ. This CDR3 region has 13 residues. The sample comes from a study of blood T cell repertoires in COVID-19. Study in general: Samples taken during acute and convalescent COVID-19 were collected in the United States, Italy and Spain. PBMCs, B-cell-depleted T cells, or T cells provided the cDNA or gDNA that made up the material.

Authors' data handling: The authors estimated nucleated cell counts from reference gene primer amplification. Produced via immunoSEQ multiplex PCR; TCRdb's table is partial and in-frame only. Clone size and the V and J calls come from that table; the DNA yielded D and trimming. This sample has 240,000 or so clones, with around 79% found just once. Material for sequencing was peripheral blood. The rearrangement links TRBV5-1 to TRBJ1-6; 7 nucleotides line up with TRBD1. The sequence was collected from a woman of 80 years or more with acute or convalescent COVID-19. CDR3 loop: CASSSTGEGTLHF. CDR3 coding DNA: TGCGCCAGCAGCTCCACAGGGGAAGGCACCCTCCACTTT. The full variable domain, in which reference TRBV5-1 and TRBJ1-6 provide the parts outside the CDR3, is KAGVTQTPRYLIKTRGQQVTLSCSPISGHRSVSWYQQTPGQGLQFLFEYFSETQRNKGNFPGRFSGRQFSNSRSEMNVSTLELGDSALYLCASSSTGEGTLHFGNGTRLTVT.